Below are 8 T cell receptor beta chains sequenced from a single sample in a study of blood T cells in healthy people across ages. Together with a sample-barcoded 5' primer, a J-beta primer mix was included in a second PCR lasting roughly 6 to 12 cycles. TCRdb recomputed calls from the 5' RACE reads with MiXCR, one row per CDR3 protein. Found here are 250,000 to 300,000 distinct CDR3 sequences, roughly a quarter of them singletons; the top ten hold about 30%. Material: blood. These receptors were obtained from a woman in her sixties or seventies in good health.

This clonotype was seen only a few times. The chain employs TRBV5-1 and TRBJ1-6; possibly TRBD1 for D (5 bases). Germline V gene lookup returns CDR1 SGHRS and CDR2 YFSETQ. With 0 bases removed from V and 5 bases from J, the gap between germline ends came to 6 bases. CDR3 length: 14 residues. As DNA, the CDR3 is TGCGCCAGCAGCTTGGAAGGGGATAATTCACCCCTCCACTTT. It codes for CASSLEGDNSPLHF.

Comments on this clonotype: Compared with germline, one end of the junction differs, possibly owing to a read error. V usage is TRBV2 and J usage is TRBJ2-5, with 14 positions matching TRBD2. Germline lookup yields CDR1 SNHLY and CDR2 FYNNEI. The CDR3 is 18 residues long. CDR3 nucleotide sequence: TGTGCCAGCAGCGAAGGGACTAGCGGGGGTTTGGCCCAAGAGACCCAGTACTTC. Protein sequence: CASSEGTSGGLAQETQYF.

This sequence joins TRBV5-6 and TRBJ2-3, with no clear D. Germline loops: CDR1 SGHDT, CDR2 YYEEEE. Trimming took 2 bases from V and 0 from J, leaving 7 bases between them. This CDR3 comprises 14 residues. CDR3 coding DNA: TGTGCCAGCAGCTTCCAGATTAGCACAGATACGCAGTATTTT. The encoded protein is CASSFQISTDTQYF.

This chain connects TRBV19 to TRBJ1-1; no clear D gene. The CDR3 length is 14 residues. Germline CDR1 reads LNHDA; CDR2 reads SQIVND (reference sequence). Trimming cost V 7 bases and J 1 base, with 13 bases left between them. This CDR3 is CASKVEGGNTEAFF. The CDR3 nucleotides are TGTGCCAGTAAGGTTGAAGGAGGGAACACTGAAGCTTTCTTT. The variable domain in full, with the rest retrieved from reference TRBV19 and TRBJ1-1, is DGGITQSPKYLFRKEGQNVTLSCEQNLNHDAMYWYRQDPGQGLRLIYYSQIVNDFQKGDIAEGYSVSREKKESFPLTVTSAQKNPTAFYLCASKVEGGNTEAFFGQGTRLTVV.

This clonotype was seen many times. The genes are TRBV6-2 or TRBV6-3 and TRBJ1-4; 9 positions match TRBD1. J lost 8 bases, V lost 6 bases, and 7 bases had no gene match. The CDR3 loop spans 14 amino acids. Germline CDR1 is MNHEY and CDR2 is SVGEGT. The CDR3 here is CASSRGTGLEKLFF. The DNA of the CDR3 is TGTGCCAGCAGCCGCGGGACAGGGCTGGAAAAACTGTTTTTT.

This clonotype has only a few counts. The J gene is TRBJ2-2, the V gene TRBV9; D may be TRBD1 or TRBD2 (5 bases each). Deletions cut 0 bases from V and 6 bases from J, with 12 bases between. The CDR3 covers 15 residues. Germline values: CDR1 SGDLS, CDR2 YYNGEE. In nucleotides, the CDR3 is TGTGCCAGCAGCGTAGAAGAGATGGGGGCCGGGGAGCTGTTTTTT. Translating it yields CASSVEEMGAGELFF. The complete variable domain, with remaining parts taken from reference TRBV9 and TRBJ2-2, reads DSGVTQTPKHLITATGQRVTLRCSPRSGDLSVYWYQQSLDQGLQFLIQYYNGEERAKGNILERFSAQQFPDLHSELNLSSLELGDSALYFCASSVEEMGAGELFFGEGSRLTVL.

This clonotype was seen a few times. This CDR3 is CASSSDVYNEQFF. CDR3 in DNA: TGTGCCAGCAGCTCGGACGTGTACAATGAGCAGTTCTTC. The chain has TRBV7-2 and TRBJ2-5; D unclear. The end of the DNA aligns better with TRBJ2-1, so the J call may be wrong. The CDR3 runs to 13 residues. Germline CDR1 is SGHTA and CDR2 is FQGNSA.

This clonotype was recorded many times. This chain connects TRBV12-3 or TRBV12-4 to TRBJ2-2; D ambiguous. V was pared by 5 bases and J by 7 bases, with 11 bases between. CDR3 length: 13 residues. The CDR3 is CASSLEMGGELFF. Written as DNA, the CDR3 is TGTGCCAGCAGTCTAGAAATGGGCGGGGAGCTGTTTTTT.